This is a list of T cell receptor beta chains from one sample in a study of tumor-infiltrating lymphocytes in localized non-small cell lung cancer. This table comes from immunoSEQ multiplex PCR, and its TCRdb copy is limited to in-frame clones, with some not included. Of about 21,000 clones listed, about 80% were seen once; the top ten hold about 3.4%. Sequencing used lung tumor tissue. Receptors were obtained from a human donor with non-small cell lung cancer. Both conserved end residues are part of each CDR3. The D gene is left open where the match is weak. Rows may omit the clone size; those that give it use once, few, many or a size class.

>.|TRBV19|TRBJ1-4|TRBD1
CASSTQGGEKLFF
TGTGCCAGTAGTACCCAGGGGGGTGAAAAACTGTTTTTT
>.|TRBV27|TRBJ2-1|.
CASSFVPSTYNEQFF
TGTGCCAGCAGTTTTGTTCCTAGTACGTACAATGAGCAGTTCTTC
>.|TRBV7-2|TRBJ2-5|TRBD1
CASRQDRGAETQYF
TGTGCCAGCAGACAGGACAGGGGAGCAGAGACCCAGTACTTC
>medium-sized|TRBV5-1|TRBJ1-1|.
CASGETDEAFF
TGCGCCAGCGGAGAAACAGATGAAGCTTTCTTT
>.|TRBV7-3|TRBJ2-1|TRBD2
CASSLGLAVYNEQFF
TGTGCCAGCAGCTTAGGACTAGCAGTCTACAATGAGCAGTTCTTC
>.|TRBV12-5|TRBJ1-1|.
CASGLDRNTEAFF
TGTGCTAGTGGTCTGGACAGGAACACTGAAGCTTTCTTT
>.|TRBV21-1|TRBJ1-2|.
CASSKALWDREEGYTF
TGTGCCAGCAGCAAAGCGCTTTGGGACAGGGAGGAGGGCTACACCTTC
>.|TRBV4-3|TRBJ2-1|TRBD2
CASSQDLSGSRNEQFF
TGCGCCAGCAGCCAAGATCTTAGCGGGAGCCGGAATGAGCAGTTCTTC
>.|TRBV13|TRBJ1-1|.
CASSLQVNEAFF
TGTGCCAGCAGCTTACAGGTGAATGAAGCTTTCTTT
>few|TRBV5-1|TRBJ2-5|.
CASSWTGPGETQYF
TGCGCCAGCAGCTGGACCGGTCCGGGGGAGACCCAGTACTTC
>few|TRBV7-9|TRBJ2-6|.
CASSLASGANVLTF
TGTGCCAGCAGCTTAGCCTCTGGGGCCAACGTCCTGACTTTC
>.|TRBV4-3|TRBJ2-2|TRBD2
CASSLGLAGAVTGELFF
TGCGCCAGCAGCCTCGGACTAGCGGGAGCGGTAACCGGGGAGCTGTTTTTT
>.|TRBV5-4|TRBJ2-1|.
CASSLARSGSGYEQFF
TGTGCCAGCAGCTTGGCCAGATCGGGGTCTGGGTATGAGCAGTTCTTC
>.|TRBV5-1|TRBJ2-2|TRBD2
CASSPGGITGELFF
TGCGCCAGCAGCCCGGGGGGGATCACCGGGGAGCTGTTTTTT
>.|TRBV11-2|TRBJ2-2|TRBD1
CASSLWDRNTGELFF
TGTGCCAGCAGCTTGTGGGACAGAAACACCGGGGAGCTGTTTTTT
>.|TRBV10-2|TRBJ2-5|.
CASRPGGEETQYF
TGCGCCAGTCGCCCAGGGGGGGAAGAGACCCAGTACTTC
>.|TRBV7-8|TRBJ1-1|.
CASSHGGGSTEAFF
TGTGCCAGCAGCCACGGTGGGGGGAGCACTGAAGCTTTCTTT
>.|TRBV21-1|TRBJ2-7|.
CASSKVPPCKTSGRSYEQYF
TGTGCCAGCAGCAAAGTTCCCCCCTGCAAGACTAGCGGGAGATCCTACGAGCAGTACTTC
>.|TRBV18|TRBJ1-2|TRBD1
CASSPSGTATHGYTF
TGTGCCAGCTCACCTTCCGGGACAGCCACCCATGGCTACACCTTC
>few|TRBV29-1|TRBJ2-1|TRBD2
CSVDSAGDTNEQFF
TGCAGCGTTGATAGTGCGGGAGATACGAATGAGCAGTTCTTC
>.|TRBV2|TRBJ2-7|.
CASTPDRTHNEQYF
TGTGCCAGCACCCCGGACAGAACCCACAACGAGCAGTACTTC
>.|TRBV27|TRBJ2-7|TRBD1
CASSRGGGTGVYEQYF
TGTGCCAGCAGTCGGGGGGGTGGGACAGGGGTGTACGAGCAGTACTTC
>.|TRBV6-6|TRBJ2-5|.
CASSYDGTLLQETQYF
TGTGCCAGCAGTTACGACGGGACACTCTTACAAGAGACCCAGTACTTC
>.|TRBV27|TRBJ1-2|.
CASSLQGRWGYTF
TGTGCCAGCAGTTTACAGGGAAGGTGGGGCTACACCTTC
>.|TRBV30|TRBJ2-5|TRBD2
CAWSVGLAGGLSGETQYF
TGTGCCTGGAGTGTAGGGCTAGCGGGAGGGCTATCGGGGGAGACCCAGTACTTC
>.|TRBV30|TRBJ1-2|TRBD1
CALLKGARLVDTYGYTF
TGTGCCTTACTAAAGGGGGCGCGTTTAGTTGACACCTATGGCTACACCTTC
>.|TRBV7-2|TRBJ1-4|.
CASSQAARQLEKLFF
TGTGCCAGCAGCCAAGCCGCCCGACAGTTAGAAAAACTGTTTTTT
>.|TRBV6-1|TRBJ2-1|.
CASSPTRSFGEQFF
TGTGCCAGCAGTCCCACCCGCAGCTTTGGTGAGCAGTTCTTC
>.|TRBV13|TRBJ1-2|.
CASSLEIYGYTF
TGTGCCAGCAGCTTGGAGATTTATGGCTACACCTTC
>once|TRBV19|TRBJ1-1|.
CASIDRTGGTEAFF
TGTGCCAGTATCGATCGAACTGGGGGGACTGAAGCTTTCTTT
>.|TRBV7-8|TRBJ1-5|.
CASSLIDSNQPQHF
TGTGCCAGCAGCTTAATAGATAGCAATCAGCCCCAGCATTTT
>.|TRBV6-5|TRBJ1-2|.
CASSYGAGASRYGYTF
TGTGCCAGCAGTTACGGGGCAGGGGCGTCTCGCTATGGCTACACCTTC
>.|TRBV11-1|TRBJ1-2|.
CASSSSGDRSYGYTF
TGTGCCAGCAGCTCATCAGGTGATCGAAGCTATGGCTACACCTTC
>once|TRBV6-5|TRBJ1-1|.
CASSRGTTEAFF
TGTGCCAGCAGTCGAGGTACAACTGAAGCTTTCTTT
>.|TRBV2|TRBJ2-7|TRBD1
CASRGTASYEQYF
TGTGCCAGCAGGGGGACAGCCTCCTACGAGCAGTACTTC
>.|TRBV5-6|TRBJ1-5|.
CASSSQGRSNQPQHF
TGTGCCAGCAGCTCCCAGGGCCGGAGCAATCAGCCCCAGCATTTT
>.|TRBV6-5|TRBJ1-2|TRBD1
CASTVGQGGGYTF
TGTGCCAGCACCGTGGGACAGGGAGGCGGCTACACCTTC
>.|TRBV5-4|TRBJ2-5|.
CASSSGRQETQYF
TGTGCCAGCAGCTCCGGGAGACAAGAGACCCAGTACTTC
>.|TRBV30|TRBJ1-5|.
CAWRGRMGNQPQHF
TGTGCCTGGAGGGGGAGGATGGGCAATCAGCCCCAGCATTTT
>.|TRBV19|TRBJ2-2|.
CASSVKVITGELFF
TGTGCCAGTAGTGTAAAAGTCATAACCGGGGAGCTGTTTTTT